One sample yielded the 30 T cell receptor beta chains listed below, sequenced in a study of cytomegalovirus exposure and HLA in healthy donors. PCR amplification relied on 60 Vbeta primers (plus 13 Jbeta primers). Some clones are missing from TCRdb's copy, which holds only in-frame ones; the method was immunoSEQ multiplex PCR. Among about 140,000 clones listed, around 84% were seen once. Sequencing input: PBMCs. All receptors derive from a man aged 45 to 65 in good health and CMV-seronegative.

This chain joins TRBV2 and TRBJ1-2; 10 bases map to TRBD1. The germline V gene has CDR1 SNHLY and CDR2 FYNNEI. With V trimmed by 8 bases and J by 1 base, 4 bases remained unmatched. CDR3 length equals 14 residues. CDR3 DNA: TGTGCCAGCGGGACAGGGGCCCTTAACTATGGCTACACCTTC. It encodes CASGTGALNYGYTF.

The chain links TRBV18 to TRBJ1-5; tentative D call: TRBD1 (5 bases). The CDR3 is 14 amino acids. The germline gives CDR1 KGHSH, CDR2 LQKENI. Trimming pared 2 bases from V and 10 bases from J, leaving 15 bases between. CDR3 DNA sequence: TGTGCCAGCTCACCAGGGGCAGCCATCCCACCCCAGCATTTT. Protein sequence: CASSPGAAIPPQHF. The whole variable domain, filled in from reference TRBV18 and TRBJ1-5, reads NAGVMQNPRHLVRRRGQEARLRCSPMKGHSHVYWYRQLPEEGLKFMVYLQKENIIDESGMPKERFSAEFPKEGPSILRIQQVVRGDSAAYFCASSPGAAIPPQHFGDGTRLSIL.

The chain uses TRBV30 and TRBJ1-2; 12 bases fit TRBD1. Germline V gene sequence: CDR1 GTSNPN, CDR2 SVGIG (reference sequence). With 8 bases clipped from V and 3 bases from J, the junction kept 16 bases outside the gene matches. There are 17 residues in the CDR3. This CDR3 is CALERGTGGFEDYGYTF. The CDR3 DNA reads as TGTGCCCTGGAAAGAGGGACAGGGGGCTTTGAGGACTATGGCTACACCTTC.

The chain joins TRBV5-6 to TRBJ1-3, with D possibly matching TRBD1 (5 bases). Deletions cut 0 bases from V and 4 bases from J, with 11 bases between. Germline V gene lookup returns CDR1 SGHDT and CDR2 YYEEEE. The CDR3 extends over 15 amino acids. The CDR3 sequence is CASSLDRTAGNTIYF. For the CDR3, the DNA is TGTGCCAGCAGCTTGGACAGGACGGCGGGAAACACCATATATTTT.

The V call is TRBV28, the J call TRBJ1-5; no clear D. In germline, CDR1 is MDHEN, CDR2 SYDVKM. The V end was cut by 4 bases, the J end by 1 base, with 14 bases between. The CDR3 has 16 residues. CDR3 sequence reads: CASSSPHSKSNQPQHF. The CDR3 nucleotides are TGTGCCAGCAGTTCGCCGCACAGTAAAAGCAATCAGCCCCAGCATTTT.

This rearrangement joins TRBV11-2 to TRBJ1-2; weak D call: TRBD1 (6 bases). Germline-derived CDR1 and CDR2 are SGHAT and FQNNGV. V dropped 4 bases and J dropped 2 bases, with 8 bases sitting between them. The CDR3 contains 13 residues. DNA of the CDR3: TGTGCCAGCAGCTCGGGACAAAACTATGGCTACACCTTC. It codes for CASSSGQNYGYTF.

The genes are TRBV6-5 and TRBJ2-4; TRBD1 matches 9 bases. Per the germline V gene, CDR1 is MNHEY and CDR2 is SVGAGI. This CDR3 comprises 14 residues. The V segment lost 4 bases and the J segment 6 bases; nucleotides outside the gene matches: 4. The CDR3 DNA sequence: TGTGCCAGCAGTTCCGAGGACAGGGGAAACATTCAGTACTTC. This sequence encodes CASSSEDRGNIQYF.

In its sample, this clone was seen a few times. The rearrangement links TRBV5-1 to TRBJ2-1; a possible D gene is TRBD1 (6 bases). Trimming took off 4 bases at V and 12 bases at J, with 17 bases between the two ends. CDR3 size: 13 residues. Germline CDR1 reads SGHRS; CDR2 reads YFSETQ. CDR3 sequence: CASSPGTQGGQFF. As DNA, the CDR3 is TGCGCCAGCAGCCCCGGGACACAGGGCGGGCAGTTCTTC.

The rearrangement links TRBV25-1 to TRBJ2-3, with 7 positions matching TRBD2. Germline CDR1 and CDR2: MGHDK and SYGVNS. J was trimmed by 3 bases and V by 2 bases; bases with no gene match: 2. The length of the CDR3 is 14 residues. The chain's CDR3 is CASSEGGGTDTQYF. The CDR3 region has the DNA TGTGCCAGCAGTGAAGGGGGGGGAACAGATACGCAGTATTTT.

This chain joins TRBV7-9 and TRBJ1-6, with TRBD1 identical over 7 bases. The CDR3 extends over 16 amino acids. Trimming took 4 bases from V and 5 from J; bases not matched to a gene: 8. Germline V CDR1 and CDR2: SEHNR, FQNEAQ (reference sequence). CDR3 sequence (DNA): TGTGCCAGCAGCTCGCCATCGGGACAGCATAATTCACCCCTCCACTTT. This gives the protein CASSSPSGQHNSPLHF.

This sequence joins TRBV11-3 and TRBJ1-2; no clear D gene. The CDR3 totals 13 residues. Trimming took off 5 bases at V and 7 bases at J, with 14 bases between the two ends. In germline, CDR1 is SGHNT, CDR2 YENEEA. CDR3 sequence: CASSQEGQSGYTF. Written as DNA, the CDR3 is TGTGCCAGCAGCCAGGAGGGTCAATCTGGCTACACCTTC.

V is TRBV27 and J is TRBJ1-5; D remains unclear. This CDR3 contains 12 residues. CDR1 MNHEY and CDR2 SMNVEV come from the germline V gene (reference sequence). V was trimmed by 3 bases and J by 5 bases, leaving 5 bases between them. The CDR3: CASSFQYQPQHF. The CDR3 DNA reads TGTGCCAGCAGTTTTCAGTATCAGCCCCAGCATTTT.

The chain couples TRBV18 to TRBJ2-7; 7 bases line up with TRBD1. Germline assignment: CDR1 KGHSH and CDR2 LQKENI. CDR3 length: 13 residues. The J segment lost 3 bases and the V segment lost 3 bases, leaving 2 bases of the junction unmatched. The CDR3 DNA reads TGTGCCAGCTCACCGGGACAGATCTACGAGCAGTACTTC. It yields the protein CASSPGQIYEQYF.

This clone was observed a few times. The V and J genes are TRBV7-3 and TRBJ2-2; D remains unclear. The germline V gene encodes CDR1 SGHTA and CDR2 FQGTGA. This CDR3 contains 13 residues. Trimming took off 5 bases at V and 0 bases at J, with 4 bases between the two ends. The DNA for the CDR3 is TGTGCCAGCAGCCCCTCGAACACCGGGGAGCTGTTTTTT. It yields the protein CASSPSNTGELFF.

This rearrangement joins TRBV7-2 to TRBJ2-7, with D perhaps TRBD1 (6 bases). Germline V gives CDR1 SGHTA, CDR2 FQGNSA. The CDR3 is 13 amino acids. Trimming took 2 bases from V and 5 from J, leaving 10 bases between them. In nucleotides, the CDR3 is TGTGCCAGCAGCTTAAGTGCAGGGGACGAGCAGTACTTC. Protein sequence: CASSLSAGDEQYF. Together with reference TRBV7-2 and TRBJ2-7, the CDR3 gives the full variable domain: GAGVSQSPSNKVTEKGKDVELRCDPISGHTALYWYRQSLGQGLEFLIYFQGNSAPDKSGLPSDRFSAERTGGSVSTLTIQRTQQEDSAVYLCASSLSAGDEQYFGPGTRLTVT.

In regard to this clone: At one end the junction does not follow the germline gene, possibly because of a read error. The chain joins TRBV6-5 to TRBJ2-2, with TRBD2 as a possible D gene (6 bases). Germline CDR1 and CDR2: MNHEY and SVGAGI. The CDR3 spans 15 residues. Here the CDR3 DNA reads TGTGCCAGCGGTTACGGCGGGGCAAACACCGGGGAGCTGTTTTTT. This gives the protein CASGYGGANTGELFF.

CDR3 nucleotides: TGTGCCAGTAGTATTCTACAGGGTGCTGGAAACACCATATATTTT. Amino acids: CASSILQGAGNTIYF. The chain carries TRBV19 and TRBJ1-3; possible D gene TRBD1, 6 bases. Germline V gene lookup returns CDR1 LNHDA and CDR2 SQIVND (reference sequence). V lost 3 bases and J lost 2, with 11 bases in between. The CDR3 loop spans 15 amino acids. Full variable domain (outside the CDR3, taken from reference TRBV19 and TRBJ1-3): DGGITQSPKYLFRKEGQNVTLSCEQNLNHDAMYWYRQDPGQGLRLIYYSQIVNDFQKGDIAEGYSVSREKKESFPLTVTSAQKNPTAFYLCASSILQGAGNTIYFGEGSWLTVV.

The rearrangement links TRBV5-6 to TRBJ1-1; D not certain. Deletions cut 1 base from V and 7 bases from J, with 14 bases between. Germline V gene data show CDR1 as SGHDT and CDR2 as YYEEEE. The CDR3 covers 14 residues. The CDR3 protein is CASSLNVVDDEAFF. The DNA of the CDR3 is TGTGCCAGCAGCTTGAACGTGGTAGATGATGAAGCTTTCTTT.

V is TRBV19 and J is TRBJ2-3; 10 bases are a match to TRBD1. The J segment lost 4 bases and the V segment lost 5 bases, leaving 9 bases of the junction unmatched. Germline V CDR1 and CDR2: LNHDA, SQIVND (reference sequence). The CDR3 has 16 amino acids. The CDR3: CASSAPGQGYADTQYF. In nucleotides, the CDR3 is TGTGCCAGTAGTGCTCCGGGACAGGGGTACGCAGATACGCAGTATTTT.

Only one count was recorded for this clone. The chain recombines TRBV5-1 with TRBJ2-2; 9 bases line up with TRBD2. CDR1 SGHRS and CDR2 YFSETQ come from the germline V gene. The CDR3 length is 16 residues. Unmatched junction bases numbered 10, after V lost 4 bases and J lost 6 bases. This CDR3 is CASSPVSGSMSGELFF. CDR3 bases: TGCGCCAGCAGCCCGGTTAGCGGGAGTATGTCCGGGGAGCTGTTTTTT.

The chain links TRBV7-3 to TRBJ2-5; 7 bases line up with TRBD2. The CDR3 is 16 amino acids. The junction had 10 bases not matched to a gene; V was cut back by 1 base and J by 5 bases. Germline V gene data show CDR1 as SGHTA and CDR2 as FQGTGA. The DNA for the CDR3 is TGTGCCAGCAGCTTAAATCCCCCTAGCGGAGGGGAGACCCAGTACTTC. Residues: CASSLNPPSGGETQYF.

The chain uses TRBV4-2 and TRBJ1-4; tentative D call: TRBD1 (6 bases). Germline V CDR1 and CDR2: LGHNA, YNFKEQ. The CDR3 loop spans 15 amino acids. Trimming pared 5 bases from V and 4 bases from J, leaving 14 bases between. The CDR3 coding sequence is TGTGCCAGCAGCGACGGACAGATCAATAATGAAAAACTGTTTTTT. Residues: CASSDGQINNEKLFF.

The V and J genes are TRBV30 and TRBJ2-4; perhaps TRBD1 as D (6 bases). With 0 bases removed from V and 8 bases from J, the gap between germline ends came to 11 bases. This CDR3 is built from 13 residues. CDR1 and CDR2 (germline): GTSNPN, SVGIG (reference sequence). The CDR3 DNA is TGTGCCTGGAGTGTAGAGGACAGAGACATTCAGTACTTC. Protein product: CAWSVEDRDIQYF.

This clone was counted a single time. This chain uses TRBV5-1 with TRBJ2-7; D may be TRBD1 (7 bases). V lost 3 bases, J lost 4 bases, and 26 bases lay in between. The CDR3 runs 18 residues. Germline values: CDR1 SGHRS, CDR2 YFSETQ. For the CDR3, the DNA is TGCGCCAGCAGCTCGCTCGGGGGTGGAAGGGGGCGTTCTTACGAGCAGTACTTC. As protein: CASSSLGGGRGRSYEQYF.

V is TRBV5-1 and J is TRBJ1-2; tentative D call: TRBD1 (5 bases). The CDR3 sequence is 16 residues long. Germline-derived CDR1 and CDR2 are SGHRS and YFSETQ. Trimming took 5 bases from V and 1 from J, leaving 18 bases between them. The CDR3 nucleotides read TGCGCCAGCAGAAGGGGAGGGACCGTTGATAACTATGGCTACACCTTC. It encodes CASRRGGTVDNYGYTF.

The J gene is TRBJ1-6, the V gene TRBV30, with a possible D match to TRBD1 (5 bases). CDR1 and CDR2 (germline): GTSNPN, SVGIG (reference sequence). The V end lost 3 bases, the J end lost 0 bases, and 12 bases lay between the germline ends. The length of the CDR3 is 16 residues. Here the CDR3 reads CAWSRQRLSYNSPLHF. The CDR3 DNA sequence: TGTGCCTGGAGCCGACAGAGGCTCTCCTATAATTCACCCCTCCACTTT.

The V gene is TRBV19, the J gene TRBJ1-5, with 7 bases fitting TRBD1. This CDR3 spans 16 amino acids. Germline assignment: CDR1 LNHDA and CDR2 SQIVND (reference sequence). The junction had 7 bases not matched to a gene; V was cut back by 4 bases and J by 1 base. The CDR3 region has the DNA TGTGCCAGTAGTAGCCAGGGGACAGAGAGCAATCAGCCCCAGCATTTT. This codes for CASSSQGTESNQPQHF.

The chain is built from TRBV5-4 and TRBJ1-5; a weak D match, TRBD1 (6 bases). This CDR3 contains 13 residues. The germline CDR1 and CDR2 sequences are SGHNT and YYREEE (reference sequence). V gave up 4 bases and J gave up 6 bases, with 11 bases separating them. The CDR3 nucleotides are TGTGCCAGCAGCATACAGGGTAGTCAGCCCCAGCATTTT. This translates into CASSIQGSQPQHF.

This chain uses TRBV5-1 with TRBJ2-5; 10 bases fit TRBD1. J was trimmed by 1 base and V by 4 bases; bases with no gene match: 4. The CDR3 runs to 15 residues. Germline lookup yields CDR1 SGHRS and CDR2 YFSETQ. CDR3 protein: CASSRDRGFQETQYF. The CDR3 DNA reads as TGCGCCAGCAGCCGGGACAGGGGATTCCAAGAGACCCAGTACTTC.

V usage is TRBV9 and J usage is TRBJ1-5; 9 bases are a match to TRBD1. J gave up 4 bases and V 3 bases, and 2 bases lay outside the gene matches. The CDR3 contains 14 residues. Germline V gene sequence: CDR1 SGDLS, CDR2 YYNGEE. The CDR3 is CASSADRGNQPQHF. CDR3 bases: TGTGCCAGCAGCGCTGACAGGGGGAATCAGCCCCAGCATTTT.